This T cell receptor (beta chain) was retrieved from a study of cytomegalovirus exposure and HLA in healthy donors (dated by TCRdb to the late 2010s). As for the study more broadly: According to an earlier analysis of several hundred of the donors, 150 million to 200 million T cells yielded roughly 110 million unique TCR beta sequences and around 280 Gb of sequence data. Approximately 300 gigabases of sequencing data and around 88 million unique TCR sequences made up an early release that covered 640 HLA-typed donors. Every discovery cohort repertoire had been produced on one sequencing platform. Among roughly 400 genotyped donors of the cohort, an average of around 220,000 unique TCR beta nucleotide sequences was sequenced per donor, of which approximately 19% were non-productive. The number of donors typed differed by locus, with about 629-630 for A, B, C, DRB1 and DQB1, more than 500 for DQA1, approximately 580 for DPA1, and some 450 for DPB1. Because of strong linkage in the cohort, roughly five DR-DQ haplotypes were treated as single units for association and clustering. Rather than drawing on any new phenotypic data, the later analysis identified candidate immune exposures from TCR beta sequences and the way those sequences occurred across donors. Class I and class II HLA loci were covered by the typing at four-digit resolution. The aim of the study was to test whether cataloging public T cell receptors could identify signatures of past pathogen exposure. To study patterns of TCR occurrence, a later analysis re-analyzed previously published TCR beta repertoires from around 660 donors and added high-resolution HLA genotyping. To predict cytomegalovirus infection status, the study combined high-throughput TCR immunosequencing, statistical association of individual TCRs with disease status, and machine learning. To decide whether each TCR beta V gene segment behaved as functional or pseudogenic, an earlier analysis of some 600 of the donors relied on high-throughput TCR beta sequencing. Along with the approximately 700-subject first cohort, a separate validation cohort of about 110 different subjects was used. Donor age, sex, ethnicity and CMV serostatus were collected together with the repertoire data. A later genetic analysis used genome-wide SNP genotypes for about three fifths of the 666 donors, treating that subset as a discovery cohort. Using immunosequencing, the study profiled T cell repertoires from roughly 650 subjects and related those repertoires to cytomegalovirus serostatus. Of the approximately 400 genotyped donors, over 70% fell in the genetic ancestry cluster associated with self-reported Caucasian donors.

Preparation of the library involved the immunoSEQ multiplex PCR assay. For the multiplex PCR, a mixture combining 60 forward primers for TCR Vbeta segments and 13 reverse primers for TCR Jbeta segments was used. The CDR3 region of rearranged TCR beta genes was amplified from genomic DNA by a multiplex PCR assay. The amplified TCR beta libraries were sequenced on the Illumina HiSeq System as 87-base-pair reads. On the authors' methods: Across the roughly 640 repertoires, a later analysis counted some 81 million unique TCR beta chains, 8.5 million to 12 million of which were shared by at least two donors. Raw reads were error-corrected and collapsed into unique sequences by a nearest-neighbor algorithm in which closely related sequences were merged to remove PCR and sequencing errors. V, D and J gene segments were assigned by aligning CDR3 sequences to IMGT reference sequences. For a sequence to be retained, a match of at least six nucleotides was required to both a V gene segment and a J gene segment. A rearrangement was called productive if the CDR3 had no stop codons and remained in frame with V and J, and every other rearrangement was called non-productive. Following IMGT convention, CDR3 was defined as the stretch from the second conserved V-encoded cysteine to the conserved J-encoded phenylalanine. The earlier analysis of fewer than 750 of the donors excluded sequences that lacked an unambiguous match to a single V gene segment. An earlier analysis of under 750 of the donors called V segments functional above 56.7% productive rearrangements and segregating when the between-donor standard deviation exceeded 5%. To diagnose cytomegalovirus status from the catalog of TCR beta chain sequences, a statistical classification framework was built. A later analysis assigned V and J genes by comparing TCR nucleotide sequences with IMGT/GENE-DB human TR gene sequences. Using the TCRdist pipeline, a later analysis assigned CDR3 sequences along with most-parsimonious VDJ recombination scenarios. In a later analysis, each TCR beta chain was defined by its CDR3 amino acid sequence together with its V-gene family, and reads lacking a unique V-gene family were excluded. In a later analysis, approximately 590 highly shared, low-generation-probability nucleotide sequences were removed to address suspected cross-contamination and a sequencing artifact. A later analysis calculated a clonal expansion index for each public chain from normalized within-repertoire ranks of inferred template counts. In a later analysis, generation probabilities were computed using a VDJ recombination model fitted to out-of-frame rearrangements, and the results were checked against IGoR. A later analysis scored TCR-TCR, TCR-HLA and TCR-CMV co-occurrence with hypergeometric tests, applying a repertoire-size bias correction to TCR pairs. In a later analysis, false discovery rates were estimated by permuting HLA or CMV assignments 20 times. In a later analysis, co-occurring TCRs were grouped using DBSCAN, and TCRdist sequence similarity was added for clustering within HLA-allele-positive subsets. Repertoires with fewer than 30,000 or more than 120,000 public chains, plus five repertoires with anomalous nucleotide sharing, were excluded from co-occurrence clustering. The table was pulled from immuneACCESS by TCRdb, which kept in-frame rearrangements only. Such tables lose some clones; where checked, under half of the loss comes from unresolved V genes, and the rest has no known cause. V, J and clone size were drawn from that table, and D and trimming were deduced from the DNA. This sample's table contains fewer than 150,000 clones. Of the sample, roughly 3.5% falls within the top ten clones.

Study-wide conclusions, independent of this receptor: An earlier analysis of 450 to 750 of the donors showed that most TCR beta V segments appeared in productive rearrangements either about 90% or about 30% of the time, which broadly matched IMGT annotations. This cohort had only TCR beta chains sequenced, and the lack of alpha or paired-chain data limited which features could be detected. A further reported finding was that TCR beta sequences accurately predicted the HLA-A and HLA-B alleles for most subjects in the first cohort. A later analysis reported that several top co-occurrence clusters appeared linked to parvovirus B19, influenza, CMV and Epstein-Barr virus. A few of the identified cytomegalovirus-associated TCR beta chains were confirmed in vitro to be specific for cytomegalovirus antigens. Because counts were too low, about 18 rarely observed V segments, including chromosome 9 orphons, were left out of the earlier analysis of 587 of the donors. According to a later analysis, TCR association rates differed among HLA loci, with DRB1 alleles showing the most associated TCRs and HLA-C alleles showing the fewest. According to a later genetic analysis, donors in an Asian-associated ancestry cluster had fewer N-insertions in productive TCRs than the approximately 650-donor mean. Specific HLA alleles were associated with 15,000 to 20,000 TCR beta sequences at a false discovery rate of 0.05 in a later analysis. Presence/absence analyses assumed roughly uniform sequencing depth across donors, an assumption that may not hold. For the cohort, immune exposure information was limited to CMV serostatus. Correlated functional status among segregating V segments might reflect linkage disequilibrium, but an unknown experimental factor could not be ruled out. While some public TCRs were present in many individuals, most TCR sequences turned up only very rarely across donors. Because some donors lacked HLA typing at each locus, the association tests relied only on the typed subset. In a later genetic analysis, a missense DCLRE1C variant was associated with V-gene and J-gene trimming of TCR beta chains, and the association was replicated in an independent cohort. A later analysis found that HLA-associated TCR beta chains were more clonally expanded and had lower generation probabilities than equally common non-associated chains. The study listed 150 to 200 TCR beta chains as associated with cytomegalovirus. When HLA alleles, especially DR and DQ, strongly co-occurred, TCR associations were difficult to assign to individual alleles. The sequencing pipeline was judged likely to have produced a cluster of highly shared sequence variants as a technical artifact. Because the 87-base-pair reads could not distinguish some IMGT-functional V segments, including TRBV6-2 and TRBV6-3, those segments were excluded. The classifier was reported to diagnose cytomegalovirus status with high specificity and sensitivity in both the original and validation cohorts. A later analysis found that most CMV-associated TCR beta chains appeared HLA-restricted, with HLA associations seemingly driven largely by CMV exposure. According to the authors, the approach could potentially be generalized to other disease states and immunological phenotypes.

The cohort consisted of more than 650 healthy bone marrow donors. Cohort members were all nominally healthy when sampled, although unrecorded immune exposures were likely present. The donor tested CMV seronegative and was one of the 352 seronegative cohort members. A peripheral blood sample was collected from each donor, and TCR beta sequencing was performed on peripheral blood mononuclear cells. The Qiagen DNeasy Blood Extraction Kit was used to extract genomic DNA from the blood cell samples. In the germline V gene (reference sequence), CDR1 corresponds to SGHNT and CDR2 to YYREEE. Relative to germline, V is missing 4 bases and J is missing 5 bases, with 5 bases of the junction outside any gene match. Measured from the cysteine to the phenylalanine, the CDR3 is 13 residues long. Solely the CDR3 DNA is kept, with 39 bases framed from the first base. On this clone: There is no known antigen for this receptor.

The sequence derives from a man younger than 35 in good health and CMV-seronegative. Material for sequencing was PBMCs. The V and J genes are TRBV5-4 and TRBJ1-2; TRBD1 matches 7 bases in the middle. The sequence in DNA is TGTGCCAGCAGCCCGGACAGGACGTATGGCTACACCTTC. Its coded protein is CASSPDRTYGYTF.